A selection of T cell receptor beta chains follows, all from one sample in a study of untreated major depressive disorder. Produced via immunoSEQ multiplex PCR; TCRdb's table is partial and in-frame only. The sample includes 20,000 or so clones, more than 85% seen only once; the top ten take 0.45% to 0.7%. Sequencing was performed on CD4+ T cells from PBMCs. These receptors were collected from a woman aged 40 to 50 with major depressive disorder. Each CDR3 is given with its conserved first and last residue. A D gene is named only where the DNA matches it firmly. For some rows the clone size is stated as once, few or many, or as a class when expanded; others skip it.

J: TRBJ2-1; D: TRBD2; size: NA; V: TRBV7-9; length: 18; CDR3: CASSLAVLTSGGGNEQFF; DNA: TGTGCCAGCAGCTTAGCGGTCCTGACTAGCGGGGGAGGTAATGAGCAGTTCTTC
J: TRBJ1-3; D: TRBD1; size: NA; V: TRBV5-6; length: 12; CDR3: CASRQGGNTIYF; DNA: TGTGCCAGCCGACAGGGGGGCAACACCATATATTTT
J: TRBJ1-4; D: TRBD1; size: NA; V: TRBV5-1; length: 14; CDR3: CASRAGTEGEKLFF; DNA: TGCGCCAGCAGGGCCGGGACAGAGGGTGAAAAACTGTTTTTT
J: TRBJ1-2; D: TRBD1; size: NA; V: TRBV7-2; length: 15; CDR3: CASSLRDRSNYGYTF; DNA: TGTGCCAGCAGCTTAAGGGACAGATCTAACTATGGCTACACCTTC
J: TRBJ1-5; D: TRBD1; size: few; V: TRBV2; length: 13; CDR3: CASSPDRPQPQHF; DNA: TGTGCCAGCAGTCCGGACAGGCCTCAGCCCCAGCATTTT
J: TRBJ1-5; D: NA; size: NA; V: TRBV6-1; length: 13; CDR3: CASSEAGEQPQHF; DNA: TGTGCCAGCAGTGAAGCGGGCGAACAGCCCCAGCATTTT
J: TRBJ1-1; D: NA; size: NA; V: TRBV12-5; length: 16; CDR3: CASGPPGGLLNTEAFF; DNA: TGTGCTAGTGGCCCCCCGGGGGGCCTCTTGAACACTGAAGCTTTCTTT
J: TRBJ2-1; D: NA; size: NA; V: TRBV5-1; length: 15; CDR3: CASSKTGIPGHEQFF; DNA: TGCGCCAGCAGCAAAACAGGGATTCCGGGCCATGAGCAGTTCTTC
J: TRBJ2-2; D: TRBD2; size: NA; V: TRBV5-1; length: 14; CDR3: CASRGGLNTGELFF; DNA: TGCGCCAGCCGGGGGGGTCTGAACACCGGGGAGCTGTTTTTT
J: TRBJ2-7; D: NA; size: NA; V: TRBV7-2; length: 11; CDR3: CASSLSTEQYF; DNA: TGTGCCAGCAGCCTTTCCACCGAGCAGTACTTC
J: TRBJ2-7; D: TRBD2; size: few; V: TRBV2; length: 14; CDR3: CASSLAGGPYEQYF; DNA: TGTGCCAGCAGCTTAGCGGGGGGACCCTACGAGCAGTACTTC
J: TRBJ1-2; D: NA; size: NA; V: TRBV6-5; length: 13; CDR3: CASSFTGDYGYTF; DNA: TGTGCCAGCAGTTTCACGGGGGACTATGGCTACACCTTC
J: TRBJ1-2; D: NA; size: NA; V: TRBV20-1; length: 11; CDR3: CSASSDMYNHF; DNA: TGCAGTGCTAGTTCGGACATGTATAACCACTTC
J: TRBJ1-1; D: TRBD1; size: NA; V: TRBV6-1; length: 13; CDR3: CASKEAQGAPAFF; DNA: TGTGCCAGCAAGGAGGCACAGGGGGCGCCTGCTTTCTTT
J: TRBJ2-5; D: NA; size: NA; V: TRBV20-1; length: 11; CDR3: CSARVGETQYF; DNA: TGCAGTGCTAGAGTTGGTGAGACCCAGTACTTC
J: TRBJ2-1; D: TRBD2; size: NA; V: TRBV18; length: 15; CDR3: CASSPPGLALGEQFF; DNA: TGTGCCAGCTCACCACCGGGACTAGCTCTCGGGGAGCAGTTCTTC
J: TRBJ1-2; D: NA; size: once; V: TRBV19; length: 13; CDR3: CASSREVGDGYTF; DNA: TGTGCCAGTAGTAGGGAGGTGGGGGATGGCTACACCTTC
J: TRBJ2-3; D: TRBD2; size: few; V: TRBV6-5; length: 14; CDR3: CASRRTSDSNTQYF; DNA: TGTGCCAGCAGACGGACTAGCGACTCAAATACGCAGTATTTT
J: TRBJ1-4; D: NA; size: NA; V: TRBV14; length: 15; CDR3: CASSLGFATNEKLFF; DNA: TGTGCCAGCAGCCTAGGGTTTGCAACTAATGAAAAACTGTTTTTT
J: TRBJ1-2; D: TRBD1; size: NA; V: TRBV19; length: 13; CDR3: CAARGQGAGGYTF; DNA: TGTGCCGCCCGGGGGCAGGGGGCCGGTGGCTACACCTTC
J: TRBJ2-3; D: TRBD1; size: NA; V: TRBV5-1; length: 14; CDR3: CASSLQGDTDTQYF; DNA: TGCGCCAGCAGCCTACAGGGGGACACAGATACGCAGTATTTT
J: TRBJ1-1; D: TRBD1; size: NA; V: TRBV5-1; length: 19; CDR3: CASSEKRDSGNRLNTEAFF; DNA: TGCGCCAGCAGCGAAAAAAGGGACAGCGGTAACCGTTTGAACACTGAAGCTTTCTTT
J: TRBJ1-2; D: NA; size: NA; V: TRBV9; length: 14; CDR3: CASSVENAVYGYTF; DNA: TGTGCCAGCAGCGTAGAAAACGCGGTCTATGGCTACACCTTC
J: TRBJ1-1; D: TRBD1; size: NA; V: TRBV4-3; length: 18; CDR3: CASSQDRRGREMNTEAFF; DNA: TGCGCCAGCAGCCAAGATCGGAGGGGGCGGGAAATGAACACTGAAGCTTTCTTT
J: TRBJ1-5; D: NA; size: NA; V: TRBV29-1; length: 15; CDR3: CSVRQAGNSNQPQHF; DNA: TGCAGCGTCAGACAAGCAGGGAATAGCAATCAGCCCCAGCATTTT
J: TRBJ2-3; D: TRBD2; size: NA; V: TRBV7-2; length: 15; CDR3: CASSMGLAGADTQYF; DNA: TGTGCCAGCAGCATGGGACTAGCGGGTGCAGATACGCAGTATTTT
J: TRBJ2-2; D: TRBD1; size: NA; V: TRBV4-2; length: 16; CDR3: CASSQERGRDTGELFF; DNA: TGTGCCAGCAGCCAAGAAAGGGGGCGCGACACCGGGGAGCTGTTTTTT
J: TRBJ1-3; D: NA; size: NA; V: TRBV11-3; length: 16; CDR3: CASSLDPLLSGNTIYF; DNA: TGTGCCAGCAGCTTAGATCCGCTACTCTCTGGAAACACCATATATTTT
J: TRBJ1-6; D: NA; size: NA; V: TRBV7-9; length: 15; CDR3: CASSLTGLDNSPLHF; DNA: TGTGCCAGCAGCCTTACCGGGCTAGATAATTCACCCCTCCACTTT
J: TRBJ1-1; D: TRBD1; size: once; V: TRBV19; length: 14; CDR3: CASSPGQGSSEAFF; DNA: TGTGCCAGTAGTCCCGGACAGGGAAGCTCTGAAGCTTTCTTT
J: TRBJ2-1; D: TRBD2; size: NA; V: TRBV6-5; length: 15; CDR3: CASTQAASGDNEQFF; DNA: TGTGCCAGCACCCAAGCGGCTAGCGGAGACAATGAGCAGTTCTTC
J: TRBJ1-1; D: NA; size: NA; V: TRBV18; length: 14; CDR3: CASSLTWENTEAFF; DNA: TGTGCCAGCTCCCTTACGTGGGAGAACACTGAAGCTTTCTTT
J: TRBJ1-1; D: TRBD1; size: NA; V: TRBV4-1; length: 17; CDR3: CASSQGRLTGPNTEAFF; DNA: TGCGCCAGCAGCCAAGGGAGATTGACAGGGCCGAACACTGAAGCTTTCTTT
J: TRBJ2-3; D: NA; size: NA; V: TRBV11-2; length: 16; CDR3: CASSLRGLLSTDTQYF; DNA: TGTGCCAGCAGCCTCAGGGGACTACTTAGCACAGATACGCAGTATTTT
J: TRBJ2-7; D: TRBD1; size: NA; V: TRBV6-5; length: 14; CDR3: CASRTGGPEYEQYF; DNA: TGTGCCAGCAGAACAGGGGGCCCCGAATACGAGCAGTACTTC
J: TRBJ2-2; D: NA; size: NA; V: TRBV28; length: 13; CDR3: CASSLMGTGELFF; DNA: TGTGCCAGCAGTTTAATGGGAACCGGGGAGCTGTTTTTT
J: TRBJ1-1; D: NA; size: NA; V: TRBV7-9; length: 14; CDR3: CASSRGPKNTEAFF; DNA: TGTGCCAGCAGCAGGGGACCGAAGAACACTGAAGCTTTCTTT
J: TRBJ1-2; D: NA; size: NA; V: TRBV6-1; length: 14; CDR3: CASSRDGTNYGYTF; DNA: TGTGCCAGCAGCCGGGACGGAACTAACTATGGCTACACCTTC
J: TRBJ1-2; D: NA; size: NA; V: TRBV20-1; length: 9; CDR3: CSASTGRTF; DNA: TGCAGTGCTAGTACAGGGCGCACCTTC
J: TRBJ1-4; D: NA; size: NA; V: TRBV7-2; length: 15; CDR3: CASSFYGSLNEKLFF; DNA: TGTGCCAGCAGCTTTTACGGCAGCCTTAATGAAAAACTGTTTTTT
J: TRBJ1-1; D: NA; size: NA; V: TRBV7-3; length: 15; CDR3: CASSFSGGSNTEAFF; DNA: TGTGCCAGCAGCTTTTCCGGCGGGTCGAACACTGAAGCTTTCTTT
J: TRBJ2-7; D: NA; size: NA; V: TRBV15; length: 18; CDR3: CATSRDLSGRRTVYEQYF; DNA: TGTGCCACCAGCAGAGATCTTTCTGGTAGAAGAACTGTCTACGAGCAGTACTTC
J: TRBJ2-2; D: NA; size: once; V: TRBV12-5; length: 12; CDR3: CASGLGDGELFF; DNA: TGTGCTAGTGGTTTGGGGGACGGGGAGCTGTTTTTT
J: TRBJ1-2; D: TRBD1; size: few; V: TRBV5-4; length: 13; CDR3: CASSLRGPYGYTF; DNA: TGTGCCAGCAGCTTAAGGGGGCCCTATGGCTACACCTTC